The rows below give T cell receptor beta chains drawn from one sample of a study of blood T cell repertoires in COVID-19. This table comes from immunoSEQ multiplex PCR, and its TCRdb copy is limited to in-frame clones, with some not included. This table holds about 260,000 clones, less than 90% found once. The sequenced sample was peripheral blood. The receptors derive from a man aged 25-45 years with active or convalescent COVID-19. CDR3s include the opening cysteine and the closing phenylalanine or tryptophan. Fields, in order: clone size, J gene, D gene, V gene, CDR3 DNA, CDR3 protein. The D gene is left open where the match is weak. Clone sizes are given selectively: once, few, many, or a class where the clone is expanded.

>few|TRBJ1-1|NA|TRBV2
TGTGCCAACAAGAGGGAGGGGTATACTGAAGCTTTCTTT
CANKREGYTEAFF
>NA|TRBJ2-6|NA|TRBV6-1
TGTGCCAGCAGTGCCTTCTCGGGGGACTCTGGGGCCAACGTCCTGACTTTC
CASSAFSGDSGANVLTF
>once|TRBJ2-5|TRBD1|TRBV7-9
TGTGCCAGCAGGCCCGGGACAGGGGAGGGTGGAGAGACCCAGTACTTC
CASRPGTGEGGETQYF
>NA|TRBJ2-5|TRBD2|TRBV7-3
TGTGCCAGCAGCCCGGGACTACAAGAGACCCAGTACTTC
CASSPGLQETQYF
>NA|TRBJ1-1|NA|TRBV27
TGTGCCAGCAGTCCCCCCCACACCGTGAACACTGAAGCTTTCTTT
CASSPPHTVNTEAFF
>NA|TRBJ2-5|TRBD2|TRBV3-1/TRBV3-2
TGTGCCAGCAGCCCCCTAGCGGGGGGGGACCAAGAGACCCAGTACTTC
CASSPLAGGDQETQYF
>NA|TRBJ1-2|NA|TRBV5-1
TGCGCCAGCAGCCTCCAGGACACCAGATATGGCTACACCTTC
CASSLQDTRYGYTF
>NA|TRBJ1-2|TRBD1|TRBV10-3
TGTGCCATCAGTGAGTGGGACAGCGTTAACTATGGCTACACCTTC
CAISEWDSVNYGYTF
>NA|TRBJ2-5|TRBD2|TRBV3-1/TRBV3-2
TGTGCCAGCAGCCAAGGGCCTAGCGGGGGGCCTACGTGGGAGACCCAGTACTTC
CASSQGPSGGPTWETQYF
>NA|TRBJ1-5|NA|TRBV19
TGTGCCAGTAGTATCGGCAATCAGCCCCAGCATTTT
CASSIGNQPQHF
>NA|TRBJ2-5|NA|TRBV10-2
TGCGCCAGCAGTGAGTTCCCCGGGGAGACCCAGTACTTC
CASSEFPGETQYF
>few|TRBJ2-7|NA|TRBV25-1
TGTGCCAGCAGTGAAAGTGCGGGCACCTACGAGCAGTACTTC
CASSESAGTYEQYF
>NA|TRBJ2-2|TRBD2|TRBV29-1
TGCAGCGTTTCCCAGGGAGGGGCTGGGGAGCTGTTTTTT
CSVSQGGAGELFF
>NA|TRBJ2-5|TRBD2|TRBV3-1/TRBV3-2
TGTGCCAGCAGCCGGAGGACTAGCGGGGGGCAAGAGACCCAGTACTTC
CASSRRTSGGQETQYF
>NA|TRBJ1-2|NA|TRBV18
TGTGCCAGCTCACCACAGGCGGGGGCGGAGGGCTACACCTTC
CASSPQAGAEGYTF
>NA|TRBJ2-1|TRBD2|TRBV7-7
TGTGCCAGCAGCCCCGGGACTAGCGGTGTCCATGAGCAGTTCTTC
CASSPGTSGVHEQFF
>NA|TRBJ1-1|TRBD1|TRBV5-8
TGTGCCAGCAGCTCGACAGGGTTGAACACTGAAGCTTTCTTT
CASSSTGLNTEAFF
>NA|TRBJ1-4|NA|TRBV6-5
TGTGCCAGCAGTTACTCTAGTGCAACTAATGAAAAACTGTTTTTT
CASSYSSATNEKLFF
>NA|TRBJ2-7|NA|TRBV2
TGTGCCAGCAGCCCGACGACAGTCCCGACCTACGAGCAGTACTTC
CASSPTTVPTYEQYF
>NA|TRBJ1-6|NA|TRBV12-3/TRBV12-4
TGTGCCAGCAGTATTCGGGAGAATTCACCCCTCCACTTT
CASSIRENSPLHF
>NA|TRBJ1-2|TRBD1|TRBV9
TGTGCCAGCAGCGGTATTACGGGACAGGGGGCAAATGGCTACACCTTC
CASSGITGQGANGYTF
>NA|TRBJ2-7|TRBD2|TRBV4-2
TGTGCCAGCAGCCCTTCCAACGGGGGGAGTTCCTACGAGCAGTACTTC
CASSPSNGGSSYEQYF
>NA|TRBJ1-1|NA|TRBV30
TGTGCCTGGAGTGTACTAGGGGGAATGAACACTGAAGCTTTCTTT
CAWSVLGGMNTEAFF
>NA|TRBJ2-1|NA|TRBV6-5
TGTGCCAGCAGTTACTCTACTAGCCTCAATGAGCAGTTCTTC
CASSYSTSLNEQFF
>once|TRBJ2-7|NA|TRBV5-5
TGTGCCAGCAGCGTCGGACTCGGCTACGAGCAGTACTTC
CASSVGLGYEQYF
>few|TRBJ2-3|TRBD2|TRBV14
TGTGCCAGCAGCCAACGACGCGGACTAGCGGCCACAGATACGCAGTATTTT
CASSQRRGLAATDTQYF
>NA|TRBJ1-1|NA|TRBV7-9
TGTGCCAGCCCCAACCCGAGGCAGGGGACTGAAGCTTTCTTT
CASPNPRQGTEAFF
>few|TRBJ1-5|TRBD1|TRBV19
TGTGCCAGTAGTATAGATCTCCCCGGACAGGGCAATCAGCCCCAGCATTTT
CASSIDLPGQGNQPQHF
>NA|TRBJ2-1|NA|TRBV6-5
TGTGCCAGCAGTTACTATTCGGAGAGCTCCTACAATGAGCAGTTCTTC
CASSYYSESSYNEQFF
>NA|TRBJ1-6|TRBD1|TRBV9
TGTGCCAGCAGCGGGACAGGGGGTAATAATTCACCCCTCCACTTT
CASSGTGGNNSPLHF
>NA|TRBJ2-7|NA|TRBV18
TGTGCCAGCTCACCCGAATGGGGCACCGAAGACTCCTACGAGCAGTACTTC
CASSPEWGTEDSYEQYF
>NA|TRBJ1-1|NA|TRBV4-1
TGCGCCAGCAGCCAAGATCAAGGGGTGAACACTGAAGCTTTCTTT
CASSQDQGVNTEAFF
>NA|TRBJ2-2|TRBD1|TRBV9
TGTGCCAGCGGACAACAAGGACAGGGGGTGTCCGGGGAGCTGTTTTTT
CASGQQGQGVSGELFF
>NA|TRBJ2-2|NA|TRBV25-1
TGTGCCAGCACTTCCTCCGCCGGGGAGCTGTTTTTT
CASTSSAGELFF
>few|TRBJ2-2|TRBD2|TRBV5-1
TGCGCCAGCAGCCCGGGGGGACGGACCGGGGAGCTGTTTTTT
CASSPGGRTGELFF
>NA|TRBJ2-7|NA|TRBV11-2
TGTGCCAGCAGCTTAGGCCATATTGGCGGGTACGAGCAGTACTTC
CASSLGHIGGYEQYF
>NA|TRBJ2-1|NA|TRBV10-3
TGTGCCATCAGTGAGTTGAGAGACTACAATGAGCAGTTCTTC
CAISELRDYNEQFF
>NA|TRBJ2-7|NA|TRBV10-2
TGCGCCAGCGGCGGTCTCTCCTACGAGCAGTACTTC
CASGGLSYEQYF
>NA|TRBJ1-5|TRBD1|TRBV27
TGTGCCAGCAGTCTGACACAGGGGGCCGGCAATCAGCCCCAGCATTTT
CASSLTQGAGNQPQHF
>NA|TRBJ2-3|TRBD1|TRBV2
TGTGCCAGCATTGGACAGGGGAGTAGCACAGATACGCAGTATTTT
CASIGQGSSTDTQYF
>NA|TRBJ1-2|TRBD1|TRBV15
TGTGCCACCAGTTTGCGTGACAGGGGGAATGGCTACACCTTC
CATSLRDRGNGYTF
>NA|TRBJ1-4|NA|TRBV6-5
TGTGCCAGCAGTTACGTCGGGGCAACTAATGAAAAACTGTTTTTT
CASSYVGATNEKLFF
>NA|TRBJ2-5|TRBD1|TRBV10-3
TGTGCCATCAGTGAGTCAACGGACAGGGGACGAGAGACCCAGTACTTC
CAISESTDRGRETQYF
>NA|TRBJ2-2|TRBD1|TRBV7-9
TGTGCCAGCAGCAAGCCGGGACAGATGAACACCGGGGAGCTGTTTTTT
CASSKPGQMNTGELFF
>NA|TRBJ1-3|NA|TRBV5-1
TGCGCCAGCAGCCCAGGGGCATATACTGGAAACACCATATATTTT
CASSPGAYTGNTIYF
>NA|TRBJ1-4|TRBD1|TRBV15
TGTGCCACCAGAGCCGGGACAGGGGTTCAAAAACTGTTTTTT
CATRAGTGVQKLFF
>NA|TRBJ2-7|TRBD2|TRBV19
TGTGCCAGTAGGAGAGAAGCGGGACTCTACGAGCAGTACTTC
CASRREAGLYEQYF